The clone carrying this TCR beta chain has more than one count but fewer than ten. The record originates from a study of human T cells and chemical hapten exposure. The V gene's germline CDR1 is MNHNS and CDR2 SASEGT. This CDR3 has 15 residues. Trimming removed 3 bases at V and 11 bases at J, with 20 bases between. Time point reported: patch test 2, 6 weeks after DPC sensitization. Noted treatment: therapeutic diphenylcyclopropenone sensitization with weekly scalp DPC. MiXCR, applied by TCRdb to the RACE reads, yields one record per CDR3 protein. Of about 350,000 distinct CDR3 sequences detected, about 6.3% appear once; the ten largest clones hold 5% to 6%.

This specimen consisted of whole blood, obtained in connection with sensitization to the hapten diphenylcyclopropenone (DPC). The chain carries TRBV6-1 and TRBJ1-5; D not resolved. The TCR sequence derives from a woman aged 18-29 years with alopecia areata. Some clones in this sample may be carry-over from other donors' samples. DNA of the CDR3: TGTGCCAGCAGTGAGCAGGACCGAATTGGACTTACCCAGCATTTT. Amino acids: CASSEQDRIGLTQHF.